The 30 T cell receptor beta chains given below trace back to one sample, sequenced in a study of T cell responses to AZD1222 COVID-19 vaccine (dated by TCRdb to about 2021). The library was prepared using the immunoSEQ multiplex PCR assay. In TCRdb, the immuneACCESS table is reduced to in-frame sequences with V and J assigned. These tables do not hold every clone; where another copy was compared, an unresolved V gene accounts for under half, and the others remain unexplained. The sample table shows around 110,000 clones, and around 92% are seen once. Just under 3% of the sample is in the top ten clones. The time point label corresponds to: baseline before first vaccination. This specimen was peripheral blood, taken on day 0 of AZD1222 vaccination. Receptors were obtained from an adult in good health.

V and J are TRBV19 and TRBJ1-1; perhaps TRBD1 as D (6 bases). The CDR3 covers 14 residues. V shed 7 bases and J shed 11 bases, with 23 bases lying between them. The germline V gene encodes CDR1 LNHDA and CDR2 SQIVND (reference sequence). CDR3 protein: CASTPGGGQSSAFF. The CDR3 region has the DNA TGTGCCAGTACCCCCGGGGGGGGGCAAAGTTCGGCTTTCTTT. The variable domain in full, completed from reference TRBV19 and TRBJ1-1, reads DGGITQSPKYLFRKEGQNVTLSCEQNLNHDAMYWYRQDPGQGLRLIYYSQIVNDFQKGDIAEGYSVSREKKESFPLTVTSAQKNPTAFYLCASTPGGGQSSAFFGQGTRLTVV.

This sequence joins TRBV28 and TRBJ2-7; tentatively, D is TRBD2 (6 bases). Germline V gene data show CDR1 as MDHEN and CDR2 as SYDVKM. Trimming took 6 bases from V and 0 from J, leaving 15 bases between them. The CDR3 has 15 residues. Written as DNA, the CDR3 is TGTGCCAGCAGCTTCCTTGGGACTGTCTCCTACGAGCAGTACTTC. Translation gives CASSFLGTVSYEQYF.

This chain joins TRBV19 and TRBJ2-1; D perhaps matches TRBD2 (6 bases). Per germline, CDR1 LNHDA and CDR2 SQIVND (reference sequence). The CDR3 totals 15 residues. V dropped 6 bases and J dropped 0 bases, with 12 bases sitting between them. CDR3 in DNA: TGTGCCAGTAGGGCGGGGCGCAGCTCCTACAATGAGCAGTTCTTC. It translates to CASRAGRSSYNEQFF.

This chain joins TRBV27 and TRBJ2-1, with D maybe TRBD2 (6 bases). The ends were cut back, 0 bases at V and 12 bases at J, with 12 bases in the middle. Looked up from germline, CDR1 is MNHEY and CDR2 is SMNVEV (reference sequence). The length of the CDR3 is 13 residues. The CDR3 here is CASSLSPPTRQFF. DNA for the CDR3: TGTGCCAGCAGTTTATCACCCCCGACTAGGCAGTTCTTC.

The V call is TRBV28, the J call TRBJ2-1; TRBD2 agrees at 7 bases. Per the germline V gene, CDR1 is MDHEN and CDR2 is SYDVKM. CDR3 size: 15 residues. Germline trimming cut 4 bases from V and 5 bases from J; bases unmatched to any gene: 8. CDR3 in amino acids: CASSSFGTKHNEQFF. CDR3 DNA: TGTGCCAGCAGTTCTTTCGGGACTAAGCACAATGAGCAGTTCTTC.

The chain has TRBV30 and TRBJ1-6; the match to TRBD1 covers 7 bases. There are 20 residues in the CDR3. The V and J ends lost 3 bases and 5 bases, in that order; junction bases with no gene match: 22. The germline V gene encodes CDR1 GTSNPN and CDR2 SVGIG (reference sequence). The CDR3 loop reads CAWRIQQGKHPWGDNSPLHF. DNA of the CDR3: TGTGCCTGGAGAATCCAACAGGGGAAACACCCCTGGGGGGATAATTCACCCCTCCACTTT.

The V call is TRBV28, the J call TRBJ1-2, with 7 bases that match TRBD1. CDR1 is MDHEN and CDR2 is SYDVKM in the germline V gene. This CDR3 region has 17 residues. The V gene end was trimmed by 1 base and the J gene end by 5 bases; junction bases not matched to a gene: 13. The CDR3 DNA reads TGTGCCAGCAGTTTATATTTGGCAGGGGGGGGATTATATGGCTACACCTTC. This encodes CASSLYLAGGGLYGYTF.

The chain couples TRBV4-1 to TRBJ1-1; D possibly corresponds to TRBD1 (5 bases). The CDR3 covers 14 residues. Germline V lookup: CDR1 MGHRA, CDR2 YSYEKL. V lost 7 bases and J 0 bases, leaving 12 bases between the germline ends. The CDR3 nucleotides are TGCGCCAGCACTCCGGGGACGGTGAACACTGAAGCTTTCTTT. This translates into CASTPGTVNTEAFF.

The chain is built from TRBV7-2 and TRBJ1-1, with D possibly matching TRBD1 (5 bases). CDR3 length: 11 residues. With 1 base removed from V and 10 bases from J, the gap between germline ends came to 7 bases. The germline V gene has CDR1 SGHTA and CDR2 FQGNSA. The CDR3: CASSLGGGAFF. The CDR3 DNA follows: TGTGCCAGCAGCTTAGGGGGGGGAGCTTTCTTT.

This sequence joins TRBV30 and TRBJ1-1; unclear D gene. The CDR3 extends over 12 amino acids. CDR1 is GTSNPN, CDR2 SVGIG, per germline (reference sequence). V was trimmed by 2 bases and J by 1 base, leaving 5 bases between them. The DNA of the CDR3 is TGTGCCTGGAGTACAGCGAACACTGAAGCTTTCTTT. Residues: CAWSTANTEAFF.

The V call is TRBV28, the J call TRBJ1-2, with D perhaps TRBD1 (5 bases). The V and J ends lost 5 bases and 1 base respectively, with 17 bases between them. This CDR3 region has 16 residues. Germline CDR1 is MDHEN and CDR2 is SYDVKM. CDR3 protein: CASSPRTNLNNYGYTF. CDR3 nucleotides: TGTGCCAGCAGTCCACGGACAAACTTAAATAACTATGGCTACACCTTC.

The rearrangement links TRBV5-1 to TRBJ2-2; TRBD2 matches 7 bases. Germline CDR1 is SGHRS and CDR2 is YFSETQ. With 1 base clipped from V and 0 bases from J, the junction kept 3 bases outside the gene matches. The CDR3 has 16 residues. This CDR3 reads CASSLPSGANTGELFF. In DNA, the CDR3 is TGCGCCAGCAGCTTGCCTAGCGGAGCGAACACCGGGGAGCTGTTTTTT.

The chain couples TRBV5-6 to TRBJ1-1; D might be TRBD1 (6 bases). Germline V lookup: CDR1 SGHDT, CDR2 YYEEEE. CDR3 length equals 14 residues. V dropped 0 bases and J dropped 5 bases, with 11 bases sitting between them. The CDR3 DNA follows: TGTGCCAGCAGCTTGGACAGGGTTGTAACTGAAGCTTTCTTT. Protein sequence: CASSLDRVVTEAFF.

The chain joins TRBV5-4 to TRBJ1-1; D ambiguous. Germline V gene data show CDR1 as SGHNT and CDR2 as YYREEE (reference sequence). The CDR3 contains 12 residues. V was clipped by 1 base and J by 8 bases, with 9 bases between them. Here the CDR3 reads CASSLFTEEAFF. CDR3 DNA: TGTGCCAGCAGCTTGTTTACAGAGGAAGCTTTCTTT.

The count of this clone is one. At one of its ends the junction is not consistent with the germline gene, which may arise from a read error. This rearrangement joins TRBV27 to TRBJ1-2; no firm D call. The CDR3 is 13 residues long. Germline CDR1 and CDR2: MNHEY and SMNVEV (reference sequence). CDR3 sequence (DNA): TGTGCCAGCAGTTTTAAAGGGTTCCATGGCCACACCTTC. It encodes CASSFKGFHGHTF.

This chain connects TRBV4-1 to TRBJ2-3, with a tentative D call TRBD1 (6 bases). The V end was cut by 2 bases, the J end by 1 base, with 19 bases between. The CDR3 is made up of 18 amino acids. Germline CDR1 reads MGHRA; CDR2 reads YSYEKL. The CDR3 loop reads CASSQRPGTPAGTDTQYF. The CDR3 DNA is TGCGCCAGCAGCCAACGCCCCGGGACACCAGCAGGCACAGATACGCAGTATTTT.

This clone is medium-sized within its sample. The V call is TRBV5-1, the J call TRBJ2-1; unclear D gene. The CDR3 contains 10 residues. V was trimmed by 1 base and J by 7 bases, leaving 0 bases between them. The germline gives CDR1 SGHRS, CDR2 YFSETQ. CDR3 sequence reads: CASSLNEQFF. The CDR3 DNA sequence: TGCGCCAGCAGCTTGAATGAGCAGTTCTTC.

Here the CDR3 DNA reads TGTGCCAGCGGGCCCACAGGGAGAAGAGAGACCCAGTACTTC. Amino acid sequence: CASGPTGRRETQYF. This chain joins TRBV6-6 and TRBJ2-5; D might be TRBD1 (6 bases). V lost 8 bases and J lost 4, with 17 bases in between. Per the germline V gene, CDR1 is MNHNY and CDR2 is SVGAGI (reference sequence). The CDR3 sequence is 14 residues long.

The chain has TRBV2 and TRBJ1-2, with 9 bases aligning to TRBD1. There are 14 residues in the CDR3. Germline V CDR1 and CDR2: SNHLY, FYNNEI. Trimming removed 4 bases from V and 8 bases from J; junction bases left unmatched: 8. CDR3 amino acids: CASSGTGVFGGYTF. The DNA for the CDR3 is TGTGCCAGCAGTGGGACAGGGGTCTTCGGAGGCTACACCTTC. The full variable domain, rest sourced from reference TRBV2 and TRBJ1-2, is EPEVTQTPSHQVTQMGQEVILRCVPISNHLYFYWYRQILGQKVEFLVSFYNNEISEKSEIFDDQFSVERPDGSNFTLKIRSTKLEDSAMYFCASSGTGVFGGYTFGSGTRLTVV.

CDR3 sequence reads: CASSLDGNTDTQYF. CDR3 DNA sequence: TGTGCCAGCAGCTTGGACGGTAACACAGATACGCAGTATTTT. The chain combines TRBV7-3 with TRBJ2-3; no clear D. The CDR3 runs 14 residues. In germline, CDR1 is SGHTA, CDR2 FQGTGA. V was shortened by 3 bases and J by 2 bases, with 9 bases between the two germline ends.

The chain couples TRBV24-1 to TRBJ2-2; D is undetermined. CDR3 size: 14 residues. Germline V gives CDR1 KGHDR, CDR2 SFDVKD. V was clipped by 4 bases and J by 5 bases, with 10 bases between them. DNA for the CDR3: TGTGCCACCAGTGACACGGGTCGAACCGGGGAGCTGTTTTTT. It codes for CATSDTGRTGELFF.

The gene calls are TRBV27 and TRBJ2-7, with TRBD2 identical over 10 bases. This CDR3 contains 16 residues. V dropped 5 bases and J dropped 0; count of bases not matched to a gene: 7. CDR1 is MNHEY and CDR2 is SMNVEV in the germline V gene (reference sequence). The CDR3 here is CASSPGTSEYSYEQYF. Written as DNA, the CDR3 is TGTGCCAGCAGTCCCGGGACTAGCGAATACTCCTACGAGCAGTACTTC.

The V gene is TRBV12-3 or TRBV12-4, the J gene TRBJ2-5; unclear D gene. V lost 1 base and J lost 7, with 10 bases in between. There are 13 residues in the CDR3. The CDR3 nucleotides read TGTGCCAGCAGTTTAGAGCGTTTGGGGACCCAGTACTTC. Protein: CASSLERLGTQYF.

For this clone: Its ends do not fully match the called genes, so a read error is possible. J is TRBJ1-2 and V is TRBV2; maybe TRBD1 (6 bases). The CDR3 covers 13 residues. Germline CDR1 reads SNHLY; CDR2 reads FYNNEI. The CDR3 sequence is CASTLGGTDGHTF. In DNA form, the CDR3 reads TGTGCCAGCACCTTAGGGGGGACTGATGGCCACACCTTC.

V gene TRBV2 combines with J gene TRBJ2-7; D ambiguous. This CDR3 region has 11 residues. V was trimmed by 6 bases and J by 3 bases, leaving 6 bases between them. Germline CDR1 SNHLY, CDR2 FYNNEI. CDR3 region: CASSYFYEQYF. CDR3 sequence (DNA): TGTGCCAGCAGCTATTTCTACGAGCAGTACTTC.

This clone appeared once. The V gene is TRBV18, the J gene TRBJ1-4; D call uncertain. Trimming left V 2 bases short and J 3 bases short, with 7 bases between. This CDR3 has 14 residues. In germline, CDR1 is KGHSH, CDR2 LQKENI. The CDR3 protein is CASSPSGSNEKLFF. As DNA, the CDR3 is TGTGCCAGCTCACCATCAGGATCTAATGAAAAACTGTTTTTT.

This chain links TRBV7-8 with TRBJ1-4; the D is unclear. Trimming cost V 1 base and J 3 bases, with 12 bases left between them. This CDR3 is built from 16 residues. Germline V gene data show CDR1 as SGHVS and CDR2 as FQNEAQ. The CDR3 DNA reads as TGTGCCAGCAGCTTAGGTGTTGTACGGTCTAATGAAAAACTGTTTTTT. It specifies CASSLGVVRSNEKLFF.

This clone was found a few times. The chain carries TRBV27 and TRBJ2-7, with 10 nucleotides matching TRBD2. This CDR3 comprises 14 residues. The V and J ends lost 8 bases and 2 bases, in that order; junction bases with no gene match: 6. Germline V CDR1 and CDR2: MNHEY, SMNVEV (reference sequence). This chain's CDR3 is CASQKTSGPYEQYF. DNA of the CDR3: TGTGCCAGCCAAAAGACTAGCGGGCCCTACGAGCAGTACTTC.

The chain has TRBV28 and TRBJ1-2; D might be TRBD1 (5 bases). Trimming took 1 base from V and 8 from J, leaving 11 bases between them. The CDR3 sequence is 13 residues long. Germline V lookup: CDR1 MDHEN, CDR2 SYDVKM. The CDR3 bases are TGTGCCAGCAGTTTATCGGGGGTAAAGGGCTACACCTTC. It encodes CASSLSGVKGYTF.

The chain uses TRBV5-1 and TRBJ1-2; 9 bases are a match to TRBD1. The V gene end was trimmed by 7 bases and the J gene end by 4 bases; junction bases not matched to a gene: 14. CDR1 and CDR2 (germline): SGHRS, YFSETQ. The CDR3 runs to 16 residues. Here the CDR3 DNA reads TGCGCCAGCGGTTCCGGGACAGGGTCCTGGAGCTATGGCTACACCTTC. Encoded protein: CASGSGTGSWSYGYTF.